This TCR beta chain is from a study of blood T cell repertoires in COVID-19. Study context: The United States, Italy and Spain were the sources of the acute and convalescent COVID-19 samples. Nucleic acid was either cDNA or gDNA, and it came from T cells, B-cell-depleted T cells, or PBMCs.

This clone occurred once. The authors' processing: For nucleated cells, counts were estimated from reference gene primer amplification. Only in-frame clones appear in the TCRdb table, and some are missing; sequencing was by immunoSEQ multiplex PCR. The D gene and trimming were derived from the DNA, and the V and J assignments and clone size from that table. The sample holds about 160,000 clones, 85% seen once. The V end was cut by 7 bases, the J end by 6 bases, with 13 bases between. The CDR3 length is 13 residues. Germline V CDR1 and CDR2: SNHLY, FYNNEI. This sequence originates from a human donor with acute or convalescent COVID-19. The donor label of this sample is uncertain. The V and J genes are TRBV2 and TRBJ2-4; D unclear. The sequenced material came from peripheral blood. CDR3 sequence (DNA): TGTGCCAGCATTCTGGGCAGCAGAAACATTCAGTACTTC. Its translation: CASILGSRNIQYF. Full variable domain (outside the CDR3, taken from reference TRBV2 and TRBJ2-4): EPEVTQTPSHQVTQMGQEVILRCVPISNHLYFYWYRQILGQKVEFLVSFYNNEISEKSEIFDDQFSVERPDGSNFTLKIRSTKLEDSAMYFCASILGSRNIQYFGAGTRLSVL.